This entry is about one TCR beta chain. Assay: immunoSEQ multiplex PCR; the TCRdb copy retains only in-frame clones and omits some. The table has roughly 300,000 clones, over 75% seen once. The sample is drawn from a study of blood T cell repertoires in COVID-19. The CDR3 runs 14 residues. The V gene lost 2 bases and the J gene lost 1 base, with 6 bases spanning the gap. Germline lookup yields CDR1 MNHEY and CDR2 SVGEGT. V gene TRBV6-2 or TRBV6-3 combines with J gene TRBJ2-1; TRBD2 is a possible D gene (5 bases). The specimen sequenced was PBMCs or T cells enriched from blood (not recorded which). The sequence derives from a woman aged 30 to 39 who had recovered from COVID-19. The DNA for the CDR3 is TGTGCCAGCAGTTACGAGGGATCCTACAATGAGCAGTTCTTC. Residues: CASSYEGSYNEQFF.